Below, 8 T cell receptor beta chains from the same sample are listed, as sequenced in a study of blood T cells in healthy people across ages. The second PCR ran roughly 6 to 12 cycles with a sample-barcoded 5' primer and J-beta primers. MiXCR was run by TCRdb on the 5' RACE reads, yielding one entry per CDR3 protein. The profile shows fewer than 650,000 distinct CDR3 sequences, about 27% of them singletons. This same sample was also taken into another study, of T cells of mothers and their children.

Material: blood. These receptors were taken from a boy between 2 and 10 years old in good health.

As for this clonotype: The junction does not match germline at one end; this may be a read error. V is TRBV12-3 or TRBV12-4 and J is TRBJ2-7; D is ambiguous. This CDR3 has 14 amino acids. CDR3 coding DNA: TGTGCCAGCAGTAAAACGGACGGGTCCTACGACCAGTACTTC. Translated: CASSKTDGSYDQYF.

This clonotype has more than one count but fewer than ten. V and J are TRBV5-1 and TRBJ2-1; tentatively, D is TRBD1 (5 bases). CDR3 size: 12 residues. The V end lost 0 bases, the J end lost 9 bases, and 7 bases lay between the germline ends. Germline V gene data show CDR1 as SGHRS and CDR2 as YFSETQ. CDR3 sequence: CASSLEGVEQFF. DNA for the CDR3: TGCGCCAGCAGCTTGGAAGGGGTTGAGCAGTTCTTC.

V usage is TRBV9 and J usage is TRBJ1-1; D perhaps matches TRBD1 (5 bases). Germline CDR1 reads SGDLS; CDR2 reads YYNGEE. V lost 0 bases to trimming and J lost 0 bases, with 12 bases between them. The CDR3 is made up of 16 amino acids. The CDR3 DNA follows: TGTGCCAGCAGCGTAGCTCCGACAGTTTTGAACACTGAAGCTTTCTTT. Protein: CASSVAPTVLNTEAFF.

The chain recombines TRBV7-8 with TRBJ2-5, with D maybe TRBD2 (5 bases). The J call may be incorrect, as the DNA end agrees better with TRBJ2-1. The CDR3 is 13 residues long. Per germline, CDR1 SGHVS and CDR2 FQNEAQ. In DNA, the CDR3 is TGTGCCAGCAGCTTAGTTTGGGGAGATGAGCAGTTCTTC. Protein product: CASSLVWGDEQFF.

V usage is TRBV12-3 or TRBV12-4 and J usage is TRBJ1-1; a possible D gene is TRBD1 (5 bases). The CDR3 contains 15 residues. Trimming took off 2 bases at V and 5 bases at J, with 15 bases between the two ends. The CDR3 region is CASSLLGGGVTEAFF. The CDR3, as DNA: TGTGCCAGCAGTTTATTGGGGGGTGGGGTTACTGAAGCTTTCTTT.

CDR3 DNA sequence: TGCGCCAGCAGCTTGGGAGTGACAGGGGGAGAGCAGTACTTC. Translation: CASSLGVTGGEQYF. The chain recombines TRBV5-1 with TRBJ2-1, with 9 bases that match TRBD1. The J call may be incorrect, as the DNA end agrees better with TRBJ2-7. Per the germline V gene, CDR1 is SGHRS and CDR2 is YFSETQ. The CDR3 extends over 14 amino acids.

This clonotype came up a few times. CDR3 nucleotide sequence: TGTGCCAGCAGCCAAGATCGGGCGTATTCCTACGAGCAGTACTTC. Protein sequence: CASSQDRAYSYEQYF. This chain uses TRBV3-1 with TRBJ2-7; no firm D call. This CDR3 spans 15 amino acids. Germline CDR1 reads LGHDT; CDR2 reads YNNKEL (reference sequence). Between the trimmed V and J ends, which lost 0 bases and 1 base, there was a span of 10 bases.

The chain's CDR3 is CASSEEADTQYF. CDR3 nucleotide sequence: TGTGCCAGCAGTGAAGAAGCTGATACGCAGTATTTT. The chain joins TRBV2 to TRBJ2-3; D gene uncertain. Germline-derived CDR1 and CDR2 are SNHLY and FYNNEI. CDR3 length equals 12 residues. V was shortened by 1 base and J by 6 bases, with 5 bases between the two germline ends.